The entry that follows covers one TCR beta chain sequence. The antigen remains unidentified. The sample comes from a study of CXCR3-negative and CXCR3-positive naive CD8 T cells. Study-level points and caveats: Similar TRBV-TRBJ gene usage was seen in naive CXCR3-negative and CXCR3-positive cells, but not in memory cells. Similar levels of surface CD5 were seen between naive subsets; TCR strength was inferred from TRB CDR3 properties.

Carrying UMI labels, the TRB cDNA libraries were prepared through 5' RACE. TCRdb reprocessed the 5' RACE reads, with one entry per CDR3 protein and no DNA. This sample's clone table lists around 92,000 distinct CDR3 sequences. The CDR3 spans 12 residues. CDR1 and CDR2 (germline): SQVTM, ANQGSEA. The sample comprised naive CXCR3- CD8+ T cells from blood. The subset here: CD45RO-CCR7+CD27+CD95- naive CD8+ T cells lacking CXCR3 (TNR3-). This chain connects TRBV29-1 to TRBJ2-1; with no DNA, the TCRdb D assignment of TRBD2 cannot be verified. The source is a human donor in good health. Some clones in this sample may be carry-over from other donors' samples. This CDR3 is CSVESPGPTAYF.